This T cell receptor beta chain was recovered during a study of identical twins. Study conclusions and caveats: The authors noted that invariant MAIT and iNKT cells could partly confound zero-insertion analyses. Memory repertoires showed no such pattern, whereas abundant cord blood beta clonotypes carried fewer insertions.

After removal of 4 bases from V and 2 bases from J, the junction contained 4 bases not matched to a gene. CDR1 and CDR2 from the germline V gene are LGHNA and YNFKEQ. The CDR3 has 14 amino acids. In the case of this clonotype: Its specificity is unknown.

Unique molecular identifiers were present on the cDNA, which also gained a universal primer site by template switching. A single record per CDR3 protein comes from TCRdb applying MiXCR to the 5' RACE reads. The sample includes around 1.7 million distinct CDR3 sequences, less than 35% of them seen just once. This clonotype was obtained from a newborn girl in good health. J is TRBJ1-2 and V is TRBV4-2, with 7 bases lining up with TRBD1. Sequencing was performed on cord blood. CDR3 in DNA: TGTGCCAGCAGCCCCGAACAGGGGAACTATGGCTACACCTTC. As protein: CASSPEQGNYGYTF.